The clone carrying this T cell receptor beta chain was seen more than once but under ten times. The antigen is unknown. The protocol was immunoSEQ multiplex PCR, while the TCRdb copy is restricted to in-frame clones and leaves out a portion. The sample records 8,500 or so clones, about 89% being singletons. The CDR3 spans 15 residues. The ends lost 3 bases at V and 2 bases at J; junction bases unmatched: 6. Germline-derived CDR1 and CDR2 are SGDLS and YYNGEE. This sample stems from a study of T cells in localized non-small cell lung cancer. Study conclusions and caveats: The greatest T cell clonality was found in uninvolved adjacent lung (higher than in tumor).

The sequenced sample was peripheral blood, obtained before any cancer treatment. V gene TRBV9 combines with J gene TRBJ2-3; 7 nucleotides align to TRBD2. The source is a male donor aged 60 or over with stage III lung adenocarcinoma. In DNA form, the CDR3 reads TGTGCCAGCAGCGGGGGAGCGGGGTTCACAGATACGCAGTATTTT. Translation: CASSGGAGFTDTQYF. Complete variable domain (other parts from reference TRBV9 and TRBJ2-3): DSGVTQTPKHLITATGQRVTLRCSPRSGDLSVYWYQQSLDQGLQFLIQYYNGEERAKGNILERFSAQQFPDLHSELNLSSLELGDSALYFCASSGGAGFTDTQYFGPGTRLTVL.